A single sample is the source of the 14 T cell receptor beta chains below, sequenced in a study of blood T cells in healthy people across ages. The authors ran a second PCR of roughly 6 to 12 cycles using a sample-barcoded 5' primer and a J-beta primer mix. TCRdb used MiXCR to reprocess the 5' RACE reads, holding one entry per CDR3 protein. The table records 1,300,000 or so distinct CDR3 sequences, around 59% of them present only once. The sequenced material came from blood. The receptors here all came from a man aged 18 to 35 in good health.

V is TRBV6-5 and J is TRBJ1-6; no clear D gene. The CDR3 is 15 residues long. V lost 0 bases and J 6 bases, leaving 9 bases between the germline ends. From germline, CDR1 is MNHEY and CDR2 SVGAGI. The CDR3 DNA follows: TGTGCCAGCAGTTACTCGCGAGGGCGTAATTCACCCCTCCACTTT. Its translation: CASSYSRGRNSPLHF.

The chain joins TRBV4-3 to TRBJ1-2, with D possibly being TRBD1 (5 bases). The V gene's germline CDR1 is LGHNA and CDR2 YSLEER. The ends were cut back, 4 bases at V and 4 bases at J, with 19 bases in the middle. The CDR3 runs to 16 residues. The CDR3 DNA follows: TGCGCCAGCAGCCGAACAACACAACAGGATTCCTATGGCTACACCTTC. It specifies CASSRTTQQDSYGYTF.

The CDR3 is CASSQLSTGGYHNEQFF. The CDR3, as DNA: TGCGCCAGCAGCCAACTGTCGACAGGGGGCTACCACAATGAGCAGTTCTTC. The chain employs TRBV4-1 and TRBJ2-1; TRBD1 agrees at 10 bases. CDR1 and CDR2 from the germline V gene are MGHRA and YSYEKL. The CDR3 is made up of 17 amino acids. Germline trimming cut 2 bases from V and 5 bases from J; bases unmatched to any gene: 9.

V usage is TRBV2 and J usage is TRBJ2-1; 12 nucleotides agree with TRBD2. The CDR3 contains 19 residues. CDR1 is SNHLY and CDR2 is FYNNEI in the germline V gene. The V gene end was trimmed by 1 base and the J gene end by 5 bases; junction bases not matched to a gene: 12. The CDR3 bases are TGTGCCAGCAGTGAAGTGGTGCCCCCTCTAGCGGGAGGGGACAATGAGCAGTTCTTC. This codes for CASSEVVPPLAGGDNEQFF.

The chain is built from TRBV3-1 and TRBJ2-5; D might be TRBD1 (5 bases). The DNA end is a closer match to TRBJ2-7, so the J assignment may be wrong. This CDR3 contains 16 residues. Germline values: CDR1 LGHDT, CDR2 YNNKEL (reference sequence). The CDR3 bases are TGTGCCAGCAGCCCTTCCCAGGGTCGCGAGATCTACGAGCAGTACTTC. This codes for CASSPSQGREIYEQYF.

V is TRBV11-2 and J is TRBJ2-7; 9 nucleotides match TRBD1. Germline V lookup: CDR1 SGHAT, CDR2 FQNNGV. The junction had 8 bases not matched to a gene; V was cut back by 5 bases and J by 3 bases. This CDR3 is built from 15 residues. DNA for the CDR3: TGTGCCAGCAGCACCTGGACAGGGGATAACTACGAGCAGTACTTC. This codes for CASSTWTGDNYEQYF.

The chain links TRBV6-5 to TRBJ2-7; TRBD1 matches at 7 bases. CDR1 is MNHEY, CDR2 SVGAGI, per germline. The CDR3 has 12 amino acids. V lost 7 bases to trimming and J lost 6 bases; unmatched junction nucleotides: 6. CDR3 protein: CASIGQAAEQYF. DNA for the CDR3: TGTGCCAGCATCGGACAGGCAGCCGAGCAGTACTTC.

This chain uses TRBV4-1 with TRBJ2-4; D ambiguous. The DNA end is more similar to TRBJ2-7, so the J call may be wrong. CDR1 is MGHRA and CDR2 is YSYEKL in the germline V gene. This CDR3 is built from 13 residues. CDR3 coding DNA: TGCGCCAGCAGTCCCCATTTTTCTTACGAGCAGTACTTC. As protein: CASSPHFSYEQYF.

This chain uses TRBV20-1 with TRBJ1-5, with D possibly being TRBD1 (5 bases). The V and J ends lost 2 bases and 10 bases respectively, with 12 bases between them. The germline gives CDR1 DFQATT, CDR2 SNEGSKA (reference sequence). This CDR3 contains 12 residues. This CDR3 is CSARRIQGPQHF. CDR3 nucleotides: TGCAGTGCTAGAAGGATCCAGGGACCCCAGCATTTT.

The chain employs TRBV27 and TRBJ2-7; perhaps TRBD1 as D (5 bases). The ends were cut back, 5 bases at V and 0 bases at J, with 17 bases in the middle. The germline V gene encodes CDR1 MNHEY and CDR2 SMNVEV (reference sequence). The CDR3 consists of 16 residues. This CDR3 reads CASSPQVPGPSYEQYF. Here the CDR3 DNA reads TGTGCCAGCAGTCCACAGGTCCCCGGGCCCTCCTACGAGCAGTACTTC.

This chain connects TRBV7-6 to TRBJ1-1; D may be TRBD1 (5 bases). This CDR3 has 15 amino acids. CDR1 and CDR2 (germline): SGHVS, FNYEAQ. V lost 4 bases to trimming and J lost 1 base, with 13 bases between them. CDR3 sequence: CASSWDGQSNTEAFF. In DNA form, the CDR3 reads TGTGCCAGCAGCTGGGACGGGCAGTCGAACACTGAAGCTTTCTTT.

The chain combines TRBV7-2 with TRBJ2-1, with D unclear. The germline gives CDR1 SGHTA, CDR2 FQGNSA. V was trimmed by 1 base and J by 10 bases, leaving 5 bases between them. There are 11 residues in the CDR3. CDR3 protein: CASSLDQEQFF. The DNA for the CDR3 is TGTGCCAGCAGCTTAGACCAGGAGCAGTTCTTC.

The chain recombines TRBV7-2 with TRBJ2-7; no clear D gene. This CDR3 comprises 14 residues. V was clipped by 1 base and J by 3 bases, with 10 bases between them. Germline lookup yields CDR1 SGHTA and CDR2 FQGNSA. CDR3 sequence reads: CASSLDSGLYEQYF. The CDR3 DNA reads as TGTGCCAGCAGCTTAGATAGTGGTCTCTACGAGCAGTACTTC. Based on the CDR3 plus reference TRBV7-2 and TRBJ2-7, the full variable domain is GAGVSQSPSNKVTEKGKDVELRCDPISGHTALYWYRQSLGQGLEFLIYFQGNSAPDKSGLPSDRFSAERTGGSVSTLTIQRTQQEDSAVYLCASSLDSGLYEQYFGPGTRLTVT.

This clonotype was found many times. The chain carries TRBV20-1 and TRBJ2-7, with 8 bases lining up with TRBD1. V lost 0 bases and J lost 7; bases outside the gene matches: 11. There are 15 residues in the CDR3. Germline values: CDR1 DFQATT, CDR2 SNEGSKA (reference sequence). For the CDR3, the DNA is TGCAGTGCTAGAGATCTGACAGGGGATTCTGGGGAGCAGTACTTC. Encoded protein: CSARDLTGDSGEQYF.